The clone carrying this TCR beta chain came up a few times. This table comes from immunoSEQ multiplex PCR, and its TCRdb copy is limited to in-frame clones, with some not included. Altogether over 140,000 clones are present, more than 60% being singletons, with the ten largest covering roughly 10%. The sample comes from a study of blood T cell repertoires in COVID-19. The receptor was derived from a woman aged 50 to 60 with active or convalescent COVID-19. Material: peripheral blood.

The CDR3 nucleotides are TGTGCCACCTCCCGTCCAGGGAACACCGGGGAGCTGTTTTTT. This encodes CATSRPGNTGELFF. This chain links TRBV24-1 with TRBJ2-2; D not resolved. The CDR3 has 14 residues. Germline lookup yields CDR1 KGHDR and CDR2 SFDVKD. The V gene lost 9 bases and the J gene lost 1 base, with 11 bases spanning the gap.